The 18 T cell receptor beta chains below all came from one sample that was sequenced in a study of beta chain features in type 1 diabetes (dated by TCRdb to 2016 to 2018). Broader findings and caveats from the paper: Type 1 diabetes patients showed a moderate but significant shortening of TCRB CDR3 length in all four CD4+ subsets.

Antigens of these TCRs are unknown. Library preparation was by the immunoSEQ multiplex PCR assay. The entire amount of isolated RNA was reverse transcribed using the High Capacity cDNA Reverse Transcription Kit, so the sequenced TCRB transcripts were expressed ones. The table comes from immuneACCESS by way of TCRdb, which keeps in-frame sequences with V and J called. Part of the clones is missing from these tables; in studies checked, under half for an unresolved V gene and the rest for unknown reasons. The sample includes some 350,000 clones, with 8.5% to 10% observed a single time. The ten top clones hold over 0.45% of the sample. Sequencing was performed on central memory CD4+ T cells from blood. The receptors were gathered from a man aged 25-45 years with type 1 diabetes.

At least ten counts were recorded for this clone. V is TRBV18 and J is TRBJ1-1; D is ambiguous. This CDR3 has 15 residues. With 3 bases removed from V and 3 bases from J, the gap between germline ends came to 14 bases. Germline-derived CDR1 and CDR2 are KGHSH and LQKENI. As DNA, the CDR3 is TGTGCCAGCTCACCTCCGGGAAAGTCCGACACTGAAGCTTTCTTT. The encoded protein is CASSPPGKSDTEAFF.

This clone was seen a few times. This chain joins TRBV5-1 and TRBJ2-3; D possibly corresponds to TRBD1 (6 bases). Trimming shortened V by 5 bases and J by 0 bases, and 13 bases separated the two germline ends. Germline assignment: CDR1 SGHRS and CDR2 YFSETQ. The CDR3 consists of 15 residues. CDR3 nucleotides: TGCGCCAGCAGGCGGACAGTGGATAGCACAGATACGCAGTATTTT. Translating it yields CASRRTVDSTDTQYF.

The rearrangement joins TRBV27 to TRBJ1-6; a weak D match, TRBD1 (5 bases). CDR1 is MNHEY and CDR2 is SMNVEV in the germline V gene (reference sequence). The CDR3 extends over 16 amino acids. V was pared by 3 bases and J by 9 bases, with 18 bases between. The CDR3 DNA reads as TGTGCCAGCAGTTTGGAGGGACCGCCCGGCTCTTCACCCCTCCACTTT. Its translation is CASSLEGPPGSSPLHF.

This clone turned up a few times. Other nucleotide sequences in the sample specify the same CDR3. The CDR3 DNA reads as TGTGCCAGCAGCCTCCGGGGCTCTGGGGCCAACGTCCTGACTTTC. Its protein product is CASSLRGSGANVLTF. The chain is built from TRBV9 and TRBJ2-6, with a tentative D call TRBD2 (5 bases). V lost 4 bases, J lost 0 bases, and 8 bases lay in between. Germline assignment: CDR1 SGDLS and CDR2 YYNGEE. The CDR3 has 15 amino acids.

This chain uses TRBV5-4 with TRBJ2-3; 14 nucleotides agree with TRBD2. Germline V lookup: CDR1 SGHNT, CDR2 YYREEE (reference sequence). V shed 3 bases, J shed 5 bases, and the junction held 8 bases outside the gene matches. This CDR3 comprises 17 residues. Here the CDR3 reads CASSSGTSGSWLDTQYF. The CDR3 bases are TGTGCCAGCAGCTCTGGGACTAGCGGGAGCTGGTTAGATACGCAGTATTTT.

This clone was counted only a few times. The chain recombines TRBV28 with TRBJ1-3; the match to TRBD1 covers 8 bases. Germline V gives CDR1 MDHEN, CDR2 SYDVKM. The CDR3 contains 15 residues. The junction had 12 bases not matched to a gene; V was cut back by 6 bases and J by 8 bases. CDR3 nucleotide sequence: TGTGCCAGCAGGCCGGTGTGGCAGGGGGCTTACACCATATATTTT. Translation: CASRPVWQGAYTIYF.

The rearrangement uses TRBV5-1 and TRBJ1-1; no firm D call. The germline gives CDR1 SGHRS, CDR2 YFSETQ. V lost 0 bases to trimming and J lost 1 base, with 7 bases between them. There are 14 residues in the CDR3. CDR3 residues: CASSLEVRNTEAFF. For the CDR3, the DNA is TGCGCCAGCAGCTTGGAGGTCCGGAACACTGAAGCTTTCTTT.

This clone has more than one count but fewer than ten. V gene TRBV20-1 combines with J gene TRBJ2-1; no clear D. CDR3 length equals 10 residues. Germline V gene data show CDR1 as DFQATT and CDR2 as SNEGSKA (reference sequence). CDR3 sequence: CSVGVWEQFF. The CDR3, as DNA: TGCAGCGTTGGAGTATGGGAGCAGTTCTTC.

The chain links TRBV6-1 to TRBJ2-7; no clear D gene. V was shortened by 7 bases and J by 0 bases, with 16 bases between the two germline ends. This CDR3 has 15 amino acids. In germline, CDR1 is MNHNS, CDR2 SASEGT. CDR3: CASNFRRASSYEQYF. CDR3 DNA: TGTGCCAGCAATTTTCGTCGCGCCAGCTCCTACGAGCAGTACTTC.

Only a few counts were recorded for this clone. This chain joins TRBV6-6 and TRBJ1-2, with D unresolved. Germline loops: CDR1 MNHNY, CDR2 SVGAGI (reference sequence). The CDR3 contains 14 residues. Trimming left V 6 bases short and J 6 bases short, with 17 bases between. The CDR3 nucleotides read TGTGCCAGCAGCAGGACTCGGGGAGCGGATGGCTACACCTTC. Residues: CASSRTRGADGYTF.

CDR3 in amino acids: CASSYRGASTDTQYF. As DNA, the CDR3 is TGTGCCAGCAGTTACAGGGGTGCTAGCACAGATACGCAGTATTTT. The V and J genes are TRBV27 and TRBJ2-3; 7 positions agree with TRBD1. The CDR3 consists of 15 residues. CDR1 is MNHEY, CDR2 SMNVEV, per germline (reference sequence). Trimming removed 4 bases from V and 0 bases from J; junction bases left unmatched: 4.

The rearrangement uses TRBV5-4 and TRBJ2-1; 7 bases align to TRBD2. This CDR3 has 16 amino acids. Trimming removed 1 base from V and 8 bases from J; junction bases left unmatched: 12. Per the germline V gene, CDR1 is SGHNT and CDR2 is YYREEE (reference sequence). This CDR3 reads CASSLRRGSERDEQFF. In nucleotides, the CDR3 is TGTGCCAGCAGCTTGAGGCGGGGGTCCGAACGGGATGAGCAGTTCTTC.

This clone came up a few times. The chain has TRBV28 and TRBJ2-1, with 7 positions matching TRBD2. Germline CDR1 reads MDHEN; CDR2 reads SYDVKM. The length of the CDR3 is 14 residues. V lost 5 bases and J lost 8; bases outside the gene matches: 9. The chain's CDR3 is CASSLRGEQHEQFF. The DNA for the CDR3 is TGTGCCAGCAGTCTTCGGGGGGAGCAGCATGAGCAGTTCTTC.

This clone was seen many times. The genes are TRBV19 and TRBJ2-7, with unresolved D. The CDR3 runs 14 residues. Trimming cost V 5 bases and J 0 bases, with 11 bases left between them. Germline CDR1 LNHDA, CDR2 SQIVND (reference sequence). The CDR3 protein is CASSVRFPSYEQYF. The CDR3 DNA follows: TGTGCCAGTAGTGTGCGGTTTCCCTCCTACGAGCAGTACTTC.

This clone was seen only a few times. Distinct nucleotide sequences in the sample also encode this CDR3. The chain links TRBV29-1 to TRBJ1-1; no reliable D call. The CDR3 length is 10 residues. The germline gives CDR1 SQVTM, CDR2 ANQGSEA. With 4 bases removed from V and 3 bases from J, the gap between germline ends came to 3 bases. The chain's CDR3 is CSVGDTEAFF. The CDR3 coding sequence is TGCAGCGTTGGGGACACTGAAGCTTTCTTT.

The rearrangement uses TRBV2 and TRBJ1-2; D gene unclear. V was pared by 2 bases and J by 7 bases, with 11 bases between. The germline CDR1 and CDR2 sequences are SNHLY and FYNNEI. The CDR3 length is 13 residues. CDR3 sequence: CASSERKESGYTF. The CDR3 region has the DNA TGTGCCAGCAGTGAAAGGAAGGAGAGTGGCTACACCTTC.

This clone occurred a few times. An end of the junction differs from the germline gene, which may be a read error. V and J are TRBV27 and TRBJ2-4, with D possibly being TRBD1 (5 bases). Germline CDR1 and CDR2: MNHEY and SMNVEV (reference sequence). The CDR3 is 13 residues long. CDR3 protein: CASSLHQGNFQYF. The DNA for the CDR3 is TGTGCCAGCAGTTTGCATCAGGGAAACTTTCAGTACTTC.

This clone was seen at least ten times. The chain recombines TRBV7-6 with TRBJ2-1; tentative D call: TRBD2 (6 bases). The V and J ends lost 4 bases and 6 bases respectively, with 22 bases between them. Per the germline V gene, CDR1 is SGHVS and CDR2 is FNYEAQ. The CDR3 consists of 17 residues. The CDR3 DNA reads as TGTGCCAGCAGCTGGGGACCCGGGGGTCCCAAGAGCAATGAGCAGTTCTTC. It encodes CASSWGPGGPKSNEQFF.